The subject of this entry is one T cell receptor (beta chain). Antigen specificity is unknown. Germline-derived CDR1 and CDR2 are SGDLS and YYNGEE. V was pared by 4 bases and J by 5 bases, with 16 bases between. CDR3 length: 14 residues. The data stem from a study of Ad26.COV2.S vaccination and SARS-CoV-2 variants. Some clones are missing from TCRdb's copy, which holds only in-frame ones; the method was immunoSEQ multiplex PCR. Of about 350,000 clones detected, about 90% appear once; the ten largest clones hold 3.9%. The study's findings and limits: Post-vaccination breadth of spike-specific CD8+ and CD4+ T cell responses was reportedly substantial. TCR breadth and depth analyses may have underestimated total T cell responses.

The chain is built from TRBV9 and TRBJ2-7; D tentatively fits TRBD1 or TRBD2 (7 bases each). This receptor was taken from a human donor who had recovered from COVID-19. This sample comprised peripheral blood, obtained after recovery from COVID-19. This chain's CDR3 is CASSPGGGTHEQYF. CDR3 DNA sequence: TGTGCCAGCAGCCCAGGGGGGGGTACCCACGAGCAGTACTTC.